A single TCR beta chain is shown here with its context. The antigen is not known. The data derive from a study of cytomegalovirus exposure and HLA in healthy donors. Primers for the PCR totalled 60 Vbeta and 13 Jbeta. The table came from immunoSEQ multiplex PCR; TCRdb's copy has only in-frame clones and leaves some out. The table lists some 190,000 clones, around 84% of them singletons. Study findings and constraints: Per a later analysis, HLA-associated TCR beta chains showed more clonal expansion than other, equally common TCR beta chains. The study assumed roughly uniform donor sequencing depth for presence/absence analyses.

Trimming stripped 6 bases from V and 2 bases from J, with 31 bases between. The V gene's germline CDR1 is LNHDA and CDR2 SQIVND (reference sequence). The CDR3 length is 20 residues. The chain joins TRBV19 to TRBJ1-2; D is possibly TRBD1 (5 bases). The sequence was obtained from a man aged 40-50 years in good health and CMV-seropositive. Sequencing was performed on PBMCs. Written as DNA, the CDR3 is TGTGCCAGTAGCCGTACCTTACAGGTTAACGGATTTGGGATGAACTATGGCTACACCTTC. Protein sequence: CASSRTLQVNGFGMNYGYTF.